The 4 T cell receptor beta chains reported below all come from one sample, sequenced in a study of regulatory T cells in long-lasting Graves disease. For TCR beta, libraries came from iRepertoire HTBI primers and Arm-PCR of CDR3 regions. Each CDR3 protein gets one entry after TCRdb re-called the multiplex PCR reads with MiXCR. The sample carries about 620,000 distinct CDR3 sequences, approximately 15% recorded once. The sample's time point: newly diagnosed GD, antithyroid drugs for less than 3 months. PBMC RNA was the source of the TCR library. The same specimen was also included in a second study, on T cells in Graves' hyperthyroidism and ophthalmopathy.

The specimen comprised peripheral blood mononuclear cells (PBMCs), sampled at new diagnosis, from a patient treated with antithyroid drugs. These receptors came from a woman in her twenties or thirties with Graves disease.

This clonotype was seen more than once but under ten times. This chain joins TRBV7-2 and TRBJ2-1; D uncertain. Trimming left V 5 bases short and J 5 bases short, with 13 bases between. The CDR3 runs to 14 residues. Germline CDR1 SGHTA, CDR2 FQGNSA. CDR3 residues: CASSHYYADNEQFF. The CDR3 DNA follows: TGTGCCAGCAGCCACTATTATGCCGACAATGAGCAGTTCTTC.

This clonotype has just a few counts. The DNA for the CDR3 is TGTGCCAGCGGACAACAGGGGGGACATAATGGCTACACCTTC. It specifies CASGQQGGHNGYTF. The chain uses TRBV6-1 and TRBJ1-2; 8 bases map to TRBD1. The CDR3 runs 14 residues. V dropped 8 bases and J dropped 6; count of bases not matched to a gene: 11. Germline CDR1 and CDR2: MNHNS and SASEGT.

This clonotype showed up just a few times. The chain joins TRBV7-3 to TRBJ2-1; D is unclear. Looked up from germline, CDR1 is SGHTA and CDR2 is FQGTGA. The CDR3 is made up of 15 amino acids. Deletions cut 0 bases from V and 2 bases from J, with 8 bases between. CDR3 sequence: CASSLTPTTYNEQFF. Written as DNA, the CDR3 is TGTGCCAGCAGCTTAACGCCCACTACCTACAATGAGCAGTTCTTC.

The chain couples TRBV2 to TRBJ2-7; D might be TRBD1 (6 bases). V was clipped by 2 bases and J by 5 bases, with 22 bases between them. The CDR3 sequence is 17 residues long. Germline V gene lookup returns CDR1 SNHLY and CDR2 FYNNEI. This CDR3 is CASSERGTRLGIDEQYF. CDR3 nucleotides: TGTGCCAGCAGTGAAAGGGGGACGAGGCTCGGTATCGACGAGCAGTACTTC.